The rows below give T cell receptor beta chains drawn from one sample of a study of CD8+ T cells in alopecia areata. Produced via immunoSEQ multiplex PCR; TCRdb's table is partial and in-frame only. The sample has around 270,000 clones, nearly 60% seen once. The sequences come from CD4+ T cells sorted from blood, collected at week 24, from a patient treated with tofacitinib. The origin of the receptors is a human donor with alopecia areata. Each CDR3 is given with its conserved first and last residue. A D gene is named only where the DNA matches it firmly. Expanded clones get a size class; other rows say once, few or many, or leave the size out.

TRBJ2-7,12,TRBV10-3,NA,NA,CAISVQGDEQYF,TGTGCCATCAGTGTACAGGGCGACGAGCAGTACTTC
TRBJ1-2,17,TRBV5-4,NA,NA,CASSSLALWGANYGYTF,TGTGCCAGCAGCTCCCTGGCGCTCTGGGGAGCGAACTATGGCTACACCTTC
TRBJ1-1,16,TRBV19,NA,few,CASAAVGGLIATEAFF,TGTGCCAGCGCGGCAGTAGGGGGTTTAATAGCCACTGAAGCTTTCTTT
TRBJ2-2,13,TRBV9,NA,NA,CASSPALLGELFF,TGTGCCAGCAGCCCAGCTCTCCTAGGGGAGCTGTTTTTT
TRBJ1-6,20,TRBV23-1,NA,few,CASSQSAYKERYSYNSPLHF,TGCGCCAGCAGTCAATCGGCCTACAAGGAACGCTACTCCTATAATTCACCCCTCCACTTT
TRBJ2-5,15,TRBV28,TRBD2,NA,CASRTNAGGGETQYF,TGTGCCAGCAGAACTAACGCGGGGGGCGGGGAGACCCAGTACTTC
TRBJ2-7,16,TRBV18,TRBD1,NA,CASSPLLGQGSYEQYF,TGTGCCAGCTCACCACTCCTGGGACAGGGCTCCTACGAGCAGTACTTC
TRBJ2-7,14,TRBV2,NA,once,CASNEALGNYEQYF,TGTGCCAGCAACGAGGCCTTGGGTAACTACGAGCAGTACTTC
TRBJ2-1,13,TRBV25-1,NA,NA,CASSVGDPKGQFF,TGTGCCAGCAGCGTCGGGGACCCCAAAGGGCAGTTCTTC
TRBJ1-4,14,TRBV18,NA,few,CASSPWTANEKLFF,TGTGCCAGCTCACCATGGACAGCTAATGAAAAACTGTTTTTT
TRBJ2-7,14,TRBV4-3,NA,NA,CASSPSRLAYEQYF,TGCGCCAGCAGCCCCTCACGACTTGCCTACGAGCAGTACTTC
TRBJ2-7,13,TRBV6-5,NA,NA,CASSNPRGYEQYF,TGTGCCAGCAGCAACCCACGGGGGTACGAGCAGTACTTC
TRBJ2-3,12,TRBV2,NA,few,CASSESTDTQYF,TGTGCCAGCAGTGAGAGCACAGATACGCAGTATTTT
TRBJ2-5,13,TRBV10-3,NA,NA,CAISEGSPETQYF,TGTGCCATCAGTGAAGGCTCCCCTGAGACCCAGTACTTC
TRBJ2-7,18,TRBV10-3,NA,NA,CAISESVLQGSDSGEQYF,TGTGCCATCAGTGAGTCGGTGCTACAGGGATCAGACAGCGGCGAGCAGTACTTC
TRBJ2-2,13,TRBV7-3,NA,once,CASSLKVSGELFF,TGTGCCAGCAGCTTGAAAGTCTCCGGGGAGCTGTTTTTT
TRBJ2-7,12,TRBV30,NA,once,CAWSGVQYEQYF,TGTGCCTGGAGTGGGGTGCAATACGAGCAGTACTTC
TRBJ2-4,13,TRBV30,NA,few,CAWSVQGGNIQYF,TGTGCCTGGAGTGTACAGGGGGGGAACATTCAGTACTTC
TRBJ2-5,13,TRBV29-1,NA,many,CSANRVLGETQYF,TGCAGCGCTAATCGGGTATTGGGAGAGACCCAGTACTTC
TRBJ2-2,13,TRBV29-1,TRBD1,NA,CSVETGGSGELFF,TGCAGCGTTGAGACAGGGGGATCCGGGGAGCTGTTTTTT
TRBJ2-2,15,TRBV15,NA,NA,CATSARQATTGELFF,TGTGCCACCAGCGCCCGACAGGCTACCACCGGGGAGCTGTTTTTT
TRBJ2-7,14,TRBV28,TRBD2,NA,CASRWGGSSYEQYF,TGTGCCAGCAGATGGGGGGGGAGCTCCTACGAGCAGTACTTC
TRBJ1-1,17,TRBV27,NA,NA,CASSPSYGLVGNTEAFF,TGTGCCAGCAGTCCATCTTATGGGCTTGTTGGGAACACTGAAGCTTTCTTT
TRBJ2-1,15,TRBV2,NA,NA,CASRATLVSYNEQFF,TGTGCCAGCAGGGCCACCCTTGTCTCCTACAATGAGCAGTTCTTC
TRBJ2-5,14,TRBV29-1,NA,NA,CSVEGPSGVETQYF,TGCAGCGTTGAAGGGCCCTCAGGGGTAGAGACCCAGTACTTC
TRBJ1-3,17,TRBV25-1,NA,NA,CASSEYSGPSSGNTIYF,TGTGCCAGCAGTGAATATAGCGGCCCGAGCTCTGGAAACACCATATATTTT
TRBJ1-1,13,TRBV30,NA,NA,CACDGGGNTEAFF,TGTGCCTGCGACGGGGGAGGTAACACTGAAGCTTTCTTT
TRBJ1-5,16,TRBV7-2,TRBD1,NA,CASSLGDRNSNQPQHF,TGTGCCAGCAGCTTAGGGGACAGGAATAGCAATCAGCCCCAGCATTTT
TRBJ1-5,14,TRBV4-3,NA,NA,CASSQSLGNQPQHF,TGCGCCAGCAGCCAATCGTTGGGCAATCAGCCCCAGCATTTT
TRBJ1-5,15,TRBV28,NA,few,CASTQQGALDQPQHF,TGTGCCAGCACCCAACAAGGGGCCCTCGATCAGCCCCAGCATTTT
TRBJ1-6,16,TRBV5-4,TRBD1,few,CASSGDRDRVGSPLHF,TGTGCCAGCAGCGGGGACCGGGACAGGGTCGGCTCACCCCTCCACTTT